Following are 31 T cell receptor beta chains from one sample sequenced in a study of blood T cell repertoires in COVID-19. The table came from immunoSEQ multiplex PCR; TCRdb's copy has only in-frame clones and leaves some out. Counted here are under 450,000 clones, roughly 90% occurring once; the ten biggest clones make up under 3%. The sequenced sample was PBMCs or T cells enriched from blood (not recorded which). The receptors here all came from a woman in her twenties or thirties who had recovered from COVID-19.

Of note for this clone: The same CDR3 also results from other DNA sequences found in this sample. The chain combines TRBV5-6 with TRBJ2-7; TRBD1 might be the D (6 bases). The V gene's germline CDR1 is SGHDT and CDR2 YYEEEE. With 4 bases removed from V and 2 bases from J, the gap between germline ends came to 10 bases. CDR3 length equals 13 residues. CDR3 nucleotide sequence: TGTGCCAGCAGCCTGGACAGCCCCTACGAGCAGTACTTC. It specifies CASSLDSPYEQYF. The complete variable domain, with remaining parts taken from reference TRBV5-6 and TRBJ2-7, reads DAGVTQSPTHLIKTRGQQVTLRCSPKSGHDTVSWYQQALGQGPQFIFQYYEEEERQRGNFPDRFSGHQFPNYSSELNVNALLLGDSALYLCASSLDSPYEQYFGPGTRLTVT.

This sequence joins TRBV7-2 and TRBJ2-3; D is unclear. V lost 1 base to trimming and J lost 2 bases, with 16 bases between them. The CDR3 loop spans 17 amino acids. Germline V lookup: CDR1 SGHTA, CDR2 FQGNSA. CDR3 sequence: CASSLGYPGSTTDTQYF. The DNA for the CDR3 is TGTGCCAGCAGCTTAGGCTACCCTGGTAGTACCACAGATACGCAGTATTTT.

The rearrangement joins TRBV6-1 to TRBJ2-7, with 9 bases aligning to TRBD2. The length of the CDR3 is 16 residues. After removal of 3 bases from V and 6 bases from J, the junction contained 12 bases not matched to a gene. In germline, CDR1 is MNHNS, CDR2 SASEGT. CDR3 residues: CASSDVGGRGVGEQYF. The DNA of the CDR3 is TGTGCCAGCAGTGACGTCGGCGGGAGGGGAGTGGGCGAGCAGTACTTC.

The chain uses TRBV21-1 and TRBJ2-7; no check of the table's D call, TRBD1, against the DNA was made. TRBV21-1 is classified as a pseudogene. This CDR3 region has 18 residues. The CDR3 loop is CASSKEDPGTGSSYEQYF. The DNA for the CDR3 is TGTGCCAGCAGCAAAGAAGATCCTGGGACAGGGAGCTCCTACGAGCAGTACTTC.

In DNA, the CDR3 is TGTGCCACCAGTGATCCCGGGACTAGCGGGAACAATGAGCAGTTCTTC. This codes for CATSDPGTSGNNEQFF. The rearrangement links TRBV24-1 to TRBJ2-1; 13 nucleotides match TRBD2. Germline V gives CDR1 KGHDR, CDR2 SFDVKD. The CDR3 spans 16 residues. V gave up 3 bases and J gave up 5 bases; unmatched junction bases: 3.

The chain employs TRBV24-1 and TRBJ2-3, with D possibly being TRBD2 (7 bases). CDR1 KGHDR and CDR2 SFDVKD come from the germline V gene. This CDR3 is built from 16 residues. Trimming removed 3 bases from V and 2 bases from J, with 14 bases in between. Here the CDR3 reads CATSDPRAGATDTQYF. In nucleotides, the CDR3 is TGTGCCACCAGTGATCCCCGGGCGGGGGCCACAGATACGCAGTATTTT.

The chain combines TRBV4-2 with TRBJ1-2; 7 bases align to TRBD1. The V gene end was trimmed by 5 bases and the J gene end by 3 bases; junction bases not matched to a gene: 12. Germline V gene sequence: CDR1 LGHNA, CDR2 YNFKEQ. The CDR3 consists of 16 residues. The CDR3 region is CASSYKSGTEDYGYTF. DNA of the CDR3: TGTGCCAGCAGCTACAAATCCGGGACAGAGGACTATGGCTACACCTTC.

The chain links TRBV27 to TRBJ2-1, with D possibly being TRBD2 (7 bases). The CDR3 sequence is 15 residues long. Trimming took off 5 bases at V and 4 bases at J, with 15 bases between the two ends. The germline V gene encodes CDR1 MNHEY and CDR2 SMNVEV (reference sequence). The CDR3 nucleotides read TGTGCCAGCAGTGCAGGGGCTAGCGGATACAATGAGCAGTTCTTC. It specifies CASSAGASGYNEQFF.

The CDR3 is CAWSLTGNSYEQYF. DNA for the CDR3: TGTGCCTGGAGTCTAACAGGGAACTCCTACGAGCAGTACTTC. This chain joins TRBV30 and TRBJ2-7; a possible D gene is TRBD1 (6 bases). Trimming stripped 2 bases from V and 0 bases from J, with 11 bases between. Germline-derived CDR1 and CDR2 are GTSNPN and SVGIG (reference sequence). CDR3 length equals 14 residues.

J is TRBJ2-2 and V is TRBV9; D is uncertain. The CDR3 has 11 amino acids. Germline lookup yields CDR1 SGDLS and CDR2 YYNGEE. V was trimmed by 3 bases and J by 7 bases, leaving 4 bases between them. CDR3 protein: CASSASGELFF. The CDR3 nucleotides are TGTGCCAGCAGCGCCAGCGGGGAGCTGTTTTTT. The full variable domain, rest sourced from reference TRBV9 and TRBJ2-2, is DSGVTQTPKHLITATGQRVTLRCSPRSGDLSVYWYQQSLDQGLQFLIQYYNGEERAKGNILERFSAQQFPDLHSELNLSSLELGDSALYFCASSASGELFFGEGSRLTVL.

This chain joins TRBV2 and TRBJ2-7; tentative D call: TRBD2 (6 bases). This CDR3 comprises 15 residues. Trimming pared 2 bases from V and 2 bases from J, leaving 13 bases between. CDR1 and CDR2 (germline): SNHLY, FYNNEI. The CDR3 sequence is CASSESWGGAYEQYF. In DNA, the CDR3 is TGTGCCAGCAGTGAAAGTTGGGGAGGTGCCTACGAGCAGTACTTC.

The rearrangement links TRBV2 to TRBJ2-7; 10 bases fit TRBD2. With V trimmed by 1 base and J by 0 bases, 3 bases remained unmatched. Germline assignment: CDR1 SNHLY and CDR2 FYNNEI. The CDR3 is 16 residues long. The chain's CDR3 is CASSEVSGRRSYEQYF. The CDR3 DNA follows: TGTGCCAGCAGTGAAGTTAGCGGGAGGCGCTCCTACGAGCAGTACTTC.

This sequence joins TRBV27 and TRBJ2-1; 11 nucleotides line up with TRBD2. V lost 4 bases and J lost 4; bases outside the gene matches: 6. The CDR3 spans 16 residues. The germline CDR1 and CDR2 sequences are MNHEY and SMNVEV (reference sequence). The CDR3 here is CASSSLAGAGYNEQFF. CDR3 DNA sequence: TGTGCCAGCAGTTCACTAGCGGGAGCAGGGTACAATGAGCAGTTCTTC.

The chain links TRBV6-5 to TRBJ2-1, with 8 bases identical to TRBD1. V lost 6 bases and J lost 8; bases outside the gene matches: 9. This CDR3 has 14 amino acids. Germline V CDR1 and CDR2: MNHEY, SVGAGI. CDR3 amino acids: CASRNRQGMDEQFF. The DNA for the CDR3 is TGTGCCAGCAGAAACCGACAGGGGATGGATGAGCAGTTCTTC.

The table lists this clone with a count of one. CDR3 in DNA: TGTGCCAGCAGCTTGGCCAGAAGGGGCACTGAAGCTTTCTTT. Translated: CASSLARRGTEAFF. The chain employs TRBV5-4 and TRBJ1-1, with D possibly TRBD1 on 5 matching bases. CDR3 length: 14 amino acids. V was shortened by 0 bases and J by 4 bases, with 10 bases between the two germline ends. The germline V gene encodes CDR1 SGHNT and CDR2 YYREEE (reference sequence).

The table lists this clone with a few counts. The chain combines TRBV5-1 with TRBJ2-2, with TRBD2 identical over 8 bases. CDR1 is SGHRS, CDR2 YFSETQ, per germline. Losses at the gene ends were 3 bases for V and 2 bases for J; bases not matched to a gene: 3. The CDR3 length is 15 residues. CDR3 loop: CASSYSGTNTGELFF. CDR3 sequence (DNA): TGCGCCAGCAGCTATAGCGGGACTAACACCGGGGAGCTGTTTTTT. The full variable domain, completed using reference TRBV5-1 and TRBJ2-2, is KAGVTQTPRYLIKTRGQQVTLSCSPISGHRSVSWYQQTPGQGLQFLFEYFSETQRNKGNFPGRFSGRQFSNSRSEMNVSTLELGDSALYLCASSYSGTNTGELFFGEGSRLTVL.

The chain joins TRBV2 to TRBJ1-1; TRBD1 aligns across 8 bases. CDR3 length equals 13 residues. Looked up from germline, CDR1 is SNHLY and CDR2 is FYNNEI. V dropped 11 bases and J dropped 1; count of bases not matched to a gene: 6. This chain's CDR3 is CAGTGTGNTEAFF. The CDR3 bases are TGTGCCGGAACCGGGACAGGGAACACTGAAGCTTTCTTT.

The V and J genes are TRBV5-6 and TRBJ1-6; possibly TRBD1 for D (5 bases). CDR1 and CDR2 (germline): SGHDT, YYEEEE. The CDR3 runs 16 residues. The V gene lost 3 bases and the J gene lost 7 bases, with 17 bases spanning the gap. The CDR3 bases are TGTGCCAGCAGCTCTAGGTCCCAGGGAGGGAATTCACCCCTCCACTTT. It specifies CASSSRSQGGNSPLHF. The full variable domain, with the rest looked up from reference TRBV5-6 and TRBJ1-6, is DAGVTQSPTHLIKTRGQQVTLRCSPKSGHDTVSWYQQALGQGPQFIFQYYEEEERQRGNFPDRFSGHQFPNYSSELNVNALLLGDSALYLCASSSRSQGGNSPLHFGNGTRLTVT.

This chain uses TRBV19 with TRBJ2-5; no firm D call. Germline values: CDR1 LNHDA, CDR2 SQIVND (reference sequence). The CDR3 sequence is 14 residues long. V gave up 0 bases and J gave up 5 bases, with 10 bases separating them. Written as DNA, the CDR3 is TGTGCCAGTAGTATAGATGTCCTCAGGGAGACCCAGTACTTC. Translating it yields CASSIDVLRETQYF. Looking up the rest from reference TRBV19 and TRBJ2-5 gives the full variable domain: DGGITQSPKYLFRKEGQNVTLSCEQNLNHDAMYWYRQDPGQGLRLIYYSQIVNDFQKGDIAEGYSVSREKKESFPLTVTSAQKNPTAFYLCASSIDVLRETQYFGPGTRLLVL.

This clone has only one observation. V usage is TRBV28 and J usage is TRBJ2-7; TRBD1 agrees at 7 bases. The V and J ends lost 2 bases and 5 bases, in that order; junction bases with no gene match: 3. Germline assignment: CDR1 MDHEN and CDR2 SYDVKM. The CDR3 is made up of 13 amino acids. Here the CDR3 reads CASSLPQGHEQYF. The CDR3 DNA is TGTGCCAGCAGTTTACCACAGGGGCACGAGCAGTACTTC.

The rearrangement links TRBV10-3 to TRBJ2-3; 13 nucleotides align to TRBD2. V gave up 6 bases and J gave up 5 bases; unmatched junction bases: 5. This CDR3 comprises 15 residues. Looked up from germline, CDR1 is ENHRY and CDR2 is SYGVKD. CDR3 in DNA: TGTGCCATCAGGGGGACTAGCGGGGATGTAGATACGCAGTATTTT. It codes for CAIRGTSGDVDTQYF.

The chain links TRBV6-5 to TRBJ2-1; TRBD2 matches at 9 bases. J was trimmed by 0 bases and V by 5 bases; bases with no gene match: 2. This CDR3 region has 15 residues. Germline CDR1 MNHEY, CDR2 SVGAGI. In DNA form, the CDR3 reads TGTGCCAGCAGTAGTAGCGGGGGCTCCTACAATGAGCAGTTCTTC. Translation gives CASSSSGGSYNEQFF.

The CDR3: CASSQDLNLAGIFNEQFF. In nucleotides, the CDR3 is TGTGCCAGCAGCCAAGATCTTAACCTAGCGGGAATATTCAATGAGCAGTTCTTC. This chain connects TRBV14 to TRBJ2-1, with TRBD2 matching over 9 bases. This CDR3 spans 18 amino acids. The V gene's germline CDR1 is SGHDN and CDR2 FVKESK. Trimming took 0 bases from V and 6 from J; bases not matched to a gene: 12.

V is TRBV5-1 and J is TRBJ1-6; 12 bases match TRBD1. The CDR3 totals 16 residues. The ends lost 4 bases at V and 12 bases at J; junction bases unmatched: 11. Germline V CDR1 and CDR2: SGHRS, YFSETQ. The DNA of the CDR3 is TGCGCCAGCAGCCTTGGCCGGGACAGGGGGCGCGGACCCCTCCACTTT. This encodes CASSLGRDRGRGPLHF. The full variable domain, its missing parts supplied by reference TRBV5-1 and TRBJ1-6, is KAGVTQTPRYLIKTRGQQVTLSCSPISGHRSVSWYQQTPGQGLQFLFEYFSETQRNKGNFPGRFSGRQFSNSRSEMNVSTLELGDSALYLCASSLGRDRGRGPLHFGNGTRLTVT.

J is TRBJ1-2 and V is TRBV27; 8 positions agree with TRBD1. The germline gives CDR1 MNHEY, CDR2 SMNVEV (reference sequence). The CDR3 totals 14 residues. The J segment lost 6 bases and the V segment lost 4 bases, leaving 7 bases of the junction unmatched. The CDR3 bases are TGTGCCAGCAGTTCCAGGACAGGGAGGGATGGCTACACCTTC. Encoded protein: CASSSRTGRDGYTF.

In DNA, the CDR3 is TGTGCCAGCAGTTCCCCGGCGACAGGGAGAGAAAAACTGTTTTTT. Amino acid sequence: CASSSPATGREKLFF. The chain recombines TRBV27 with TRBJ1-4; 7 bases agree with TRBD1. Germline assignment: CDR1 MNHEY and CDR2 SMNVEV (reference sequence). The CDR3 length is 15 residues. J lost 8 bases, V lost 4 bases, and 10 bases had no gene match.

The chain recombines TRBV9 with TRBJ2-4; TRBD2 might be the D (6 bases). The V gene lost 4 bases and the J gene lost 4 bases, with 15 bases spanning the gap. There are 15 residues in the CDR3. Germline CDR1 SGDLS, CDR2 YYNGEE. The chain's CDR3 is CASSPRTRGKNIQYF. Here the CDR3 DNA reads TGTGCCAGCAGCCCGAGGACGCGGGGAAAAAACATTCAGTACTTC. The complete variable domain, with remaining parts taken from reference TRBV9 and TRBJ2-4, reads DSGVTQTPKHLITATGQRVTLRCSPRSGDLSVYWYQQSLDQGLQFLIQYYNGEERAKGNILERFSAQQFPDLHSELNLSSLELGDSALYFCASSPRTRGKNIQYFGAGTRLSVL.

The chain joins TRBV28 to TRBJ1-2; 9 positions match TRBD1. CDR3 size: 16 residues. Unmatched junction bases numbered 8, after V lost 4 bases and J lost 2 bases. In germline, CDR1 is MDHEN, CDR2 SYDVKM. The CDR3 reads CASSSPGQGLNYGYTF. In DNA form, the CDR3 reads TGTGCCAGCAGTTCCCCGGGACAGGGACTAAACTATGGCTACACCTTC.

This sequence joins TRBV28 and TRBJ2-7; TRBD1 matches at 9 bases. V lost 9 bases and J lost 12; bases outside the gene matches: 9. Germline loops: CDR1 MDHEN, CDR2 SYDVKM. CDR3 length: 11 residues. The CDR3 protein is CASRTQGAAYF. The CDR3 DNA reads as TGTGCCAGTCGTACACAGGGGGCGGCGTACTTC. Full variable domain (missing parts from reference TRBV28 and TRBJ2-7): DVKVTQSSRYLVKRTGEKVFLECVQDMDHENMFWYRQDPGLGLRLIYFSYDVKMKEKGDIPEGYSVSREKKERFSLILESASTNQTSMYLCASRTQGAAYFGPGTRLTVT.

This chain uses TRBV30 with TRBJ1-2; TRBD1 agrees at 8 bases. The CDR3 sequence is 13 residues long. V trimming: 2 bases; J trimming: 7 bases; junction bases outside the gene matches: 6. The germline gives CDR1 GTSNPN, CDR2 SVGIG (reference sequence). The CDR3 nucleotides read TGTGCCTGGAGTCCAGGGGGCTACCGTGGCTACACCTTC. Its protein is CAWSPGGYRGYTF.

The gene calls are TRBV15 and TRBJ2-7, with D perhaps matching TRBD1 (6 bases). V shed 5 bases and J shed 3 bases, with 14 bases lying between them. CDR3 size: 14 residues. Germline CDR1 LNHNV, CDR2 YYDKDF (reference sequence). The CDR3 loop is CATSGKGQSYEQYF. DNA of the CDR3: TGTGCCACCAGCGGAAAAGGACAGAGCTACGAGCAGTACTTC.